A selection of T cell receptor beta chains follows, all from one sample in a study of T cells in narcolepsy. The protocol was immunoSEQ multiplex PCR, while the TCRdb copy is restricted to in-frame clones and leaves out a portion. The table shows about 30,000 clones, with around four fifths occurring only once. Sequences were obtained from CD45RA- memory CD4+ T cells from PBMCs. These receptors all come from a human donor with narcolepsy. Both conserved end residues are part of each CDR3. The D gene is left open where the match is weak. Not all rows give a size; the values are once, few, many and, for expanded clones, a class.

abundance: -
v_gene: TRBV14
len: 15
d_gene: -
j_gene: TRBJ1-2
CDR3nt: TGTGCCAGCAGCCAAGGTGTCACCCCGAACTATGGCTACACCTTC
CDR3aa: CASSQGVTPNYGYTF

abundance: -
v_gene: TRBV15
len: 13
d_gene: TRBD1
j_gene: TRBJ2-7
CDR3nt: TGTGCCACCAGGGCGACAGGGTCCTACGAGCAGTACTTC
CDR3aa: CATRATGSYEQYF

abundance: -
v_gene: TRBV5-1
len: 14
d_gene: -
j_gene: TRBJ2-1
CDR3nt: TGCGCCAGCAGCGGGGGAGACTCCTACAATGAGCAGTTCTTC
CDR3aa: CASSGGDSYNEQFF

abundance: -
v_gene: TRBV5-1
len: 15
d_gene: TRBD2
j_gene: TRBJ2-1
CDR3nt: TGCGCCAGCAGCTTGGTTAGCGGGGCGAACAATGAGCAGTTCTTC
CDR3aa: CASSLVSGANNEQFF

abundance: -
v_gene: TRBV7-2
len: 14
d_gene: -
j_gene: TRBJ1-1
CDR3nt: TGTGCCAGCAGCTTAGATTTTGGTCCAACTGAAGCTTTCTTT
CDR3aa: CASSLDFGPTEAFF

abundance: -
v_gene: TRBV18
len: 18
d_gene: -
j_gene: TRBJ2-5
CDR3nt: TGTGCCAGCTCACCACCAATTACTGACAGGGAGGGTCAAGAGACCCAGTACTTC
CDR3aa: CASSPPITDREGQETQYF

abundance: -
v_gene: TRBV7-6
len: 15
d_gene: -
j_gene: TRBJ2-7
CDR3nt: TGTGCCAGCAGCCCCATTAGGCAGGGAAGGAACGAGCAGTACTTC
CDR3aa: CASSPIRQGRNEQYF

abundance: -
v_gene: TRBV4-3
len: 17
d_gene: -
j_gene: TRBJ2-7
CDR3nt: TGCGCCAGCAGCCAAGGTTCCATCCGGGACCTAAACTCCGAGCAGTACTTC
CDR3aa: CASSQGSIRDLNSEQYF

abundance: once
v_gene: TRBV7-8
len: 10
d_gene: -
j_gene: TRBJ1-1
CDR3nt: TGTGCCAGCCTTGTGACTGAAGCTTTCTTT
CDR3aa: CASLVTEAFF

abundance: -
v_gene: TRBV5-5
len: 14
d_gene: -
j_gene: TRBJ1-5
CDR3nt: TGTGCCAGCAGCTTTTGGGGGGCCGGGCAGCCCCAGCATTTT
CDR3aa: CASSFWGAGQPQHF

abundance: -
v_gene: TRBV7-6
len: 15
d_gene: TRBD1
j_gene: TRBJ2-3
CDR3nt: TGTGCCAGCAGCTTAATACAGGGGGCTCAAGATACGCAGTATTTT
CDR3aa: CASSLIQGAQDTQYF

abundance: -
v_gene: TRBV28
len: 14
d_gene: -
j_gene: TRBJ1-1
CDR3nt: TGTGCCAGCAGTTTATTCGGCACGGACAAAGCAGCTTTCTTT
CDR3aa: CASSLFGTDKAAFF

abundance: -
v_gene: TRBV11-2
len: 15
d_gene: -
j_gene: TRBJ1-5
CDR3nt: TGTGCCAGCAGCTTAGAAGGAGGGCCCGGTCAGCCCCAGCATTTT
CDR3aa: CASSLEGGPGQPQHF

abundance: -
v_gene: TRBV6-5
len: 13
d_gene: TRBD1
j_gene: TRBJ2-1
CDR3nt: TGTGCCAGCAGTCCACCGGGACAGAATGAGCAGTTCTTC
CDR3aa: CASSPPGQNEQFF

abundance: -
v_gene: TRBV19
len: 19
d_gene: TRBD1
j_gene: TRBJ1-5
CDR3nt: TGTGCCAGTAGTATAGGGGGGTTATTTTTGAGGGACAGGGGCCAGCCCCAGCATTTT
CDR3aa: CASSIGGLFLRDRGQPQHF

abundance: -
v_gene: TRBV19
len: 13
d_gene: -
j_gene: TRBJ2-7
CDR3nt: TGTGCCAGTTCGAATGTACCCTCCTACGAGCAGTACTTC
CDR3aa: CASSNVPSYEQYF

abundance: -
v_gene: TRBV4-1
len: 13
d_gene: -
j_gene: TRBJ2-5
CDR3nt: TGCGCCAGCAGCCAATGGCGGTGGGAGACCCAGTACTTC
CDR3aa: CASSQWRWETQYF

abundance: -
v_gene: TRBV28
len: 16
d_gene: TRBD1
j_gene: TRBJ2-1
CDR3nt: TGTGCCAGCAGCCGAACTACAGGGGCAGGCTACAATGAGCAGTTCTTC
CDR3aa: CASSRTTGAGYNEQFF

abundance: -
v_gene: TRBV27
len: 11
d_gene: -
j_gene: TRBJ1-2
CDR3nt: TGTGCCAGCAAGAAAGGCTATGGCTACACCTTC
CDR3aa: CASKKGYGYTF

abundance: -
v_gene: TRBV25-1
len: 14
d_gene: -
j_gene: TRBJ1-2
CDR3nt: TGTGCCAGCAGTGAGGCAGGGGCTCCCTATGGCTACACCTTC
CDR3aa: CASSEAGAPYGYTF

abundance: -
v_gene: TRBV18
len: 16
d_gene: -
j_gene: TRBJ2-5
CDR3nt: TGTGCCAGCTCACCACCAGTACAGGTTGTCCAAGAGACCCAGTACTTC
CDR3aa: CASSPPVQVVQETQYF